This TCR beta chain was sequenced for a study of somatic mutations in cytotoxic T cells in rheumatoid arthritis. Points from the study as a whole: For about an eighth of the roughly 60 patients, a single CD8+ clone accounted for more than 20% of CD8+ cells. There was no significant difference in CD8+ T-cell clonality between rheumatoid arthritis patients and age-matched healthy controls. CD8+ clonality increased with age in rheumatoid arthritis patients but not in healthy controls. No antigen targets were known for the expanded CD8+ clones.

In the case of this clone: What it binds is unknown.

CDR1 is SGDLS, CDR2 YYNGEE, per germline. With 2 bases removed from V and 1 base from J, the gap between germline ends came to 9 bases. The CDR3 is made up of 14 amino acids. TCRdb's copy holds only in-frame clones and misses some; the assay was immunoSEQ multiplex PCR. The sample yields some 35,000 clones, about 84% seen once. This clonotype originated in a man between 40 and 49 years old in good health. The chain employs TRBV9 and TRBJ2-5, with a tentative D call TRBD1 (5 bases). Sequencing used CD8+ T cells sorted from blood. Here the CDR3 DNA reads TGTGCCAGCAGCGTCGGCAGGGTCCAAGAGACCCAGTACTTC. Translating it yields CASSVGRVQETQYF.